This entry lists 25 T cell receptor beta chains sequenced from one sample in a study of blood T cell repertoires in COVID-19 (dated by TCRdb to 2019 to 2021). Receptor libraries were prepared by the immunoSEQ multiplex PCR assay. In its TCRdb copy, this immuneACCESS table keeps in-frame sequences only and misses some clones. Where compared with another copy, unresolved V genes explain less than half of these, and the others have no known cause. The sample yields around 200,000 clones; around 84% were counted once. Clones ranked in the top ten supply nearly 7.5% of the sample. Sample: PBMCs or T cells enriched from blood (not recorded which). The origin of the receptors is a woman aged 40 to 55 with acute COVID-19.

This chain connects TRBV7-2 to TRBJ1-1, with TRBD1 as a possible D gene (5 bases). Germline values: CDR1 SGHTA, CDR2 FQGNSA. Trimming took 5 bases from V and 1 from J, leaving 11 bases between them. CDR3 length: 14 amino acids. CDR3 in amino acids: CASSGDWGNTEAFF. CDR3 bases: TGTGCCAGCAGCGGGGACTGGGGGAACACTGAAGCTTTCTTT.

This clone was observed a few times. The CDR3: CASTLGASGRYEQYF. CDR3 nucleotides: TGTGCCAGTACCCTGGGCGCTAGCGGGAGATACGAGCAGTACTTC. The chain recombines TRBV19 with TRBJ2-7; 10 positions agree with TRBD2. J gave up 4 bases and V 7 bases, and 10 bases lay outside the gene matches. This CDR3 comprises 15 residues. Germline V gene sequence: CDR1 LNHDA, CDR2 SQIVND (reference sequence).

This chain links TRBV7-6 with TRBJ2-7, with D possibly matching TRBD2 (5 bases). Trimming left V 1 base short and J 3 bases short, with 10 bases between. The germline CDR1 and CDR2 sequences are SGHVS and FNYEAQ. The CDR3 length is 14 residues. The CDR3 loop is CASSLDHRGYEQYF. CDR3 DNA sequence: TGTGCCAGCAGCTTAGATCACCGGGGCTACGAGCAGTACTTC.

The chain combines TRBV6-5 with TRBJ2-7; a weak D match, TRBD1 (7 bases). V dropped 5 bases and J dropped 2 bases, with 16 bases sitting between them. The germline CDR1 and CDR2 sequences are MNHEY and SVGAGI. The CDR3 extends over 15 amino acids. The DNA for the CDR3 is TGTGCCAGCAGTCACGGGGGACAGTCGCCCTACGAGCAGTACTTC. Its translation is CASSHGGQSPYEQYF.

The rearrangement uses TRBV7-9 and TRBJ1-3; 11 nucleotides match TRBD1. J lost 4 bases, V lost 5 bases, and 4 bases had no gene match. This CDR3 spans 15 amino acids. Germline loops: CDR1 SEHNR, CDR2 FQNEAQ (reference sequence). CDR3: CASSRGQGEGNTIYF. CDR3 nucleotides: TGTGCCAGCAGCCGGGGACAGGGGGAAGGAAACACCATATATTTT.

This clone was seen a few times. The chain combines TRBV6-5 with TRBJ1-2; the match to TRBD1 covers 8 bases. This CDR3 is 12 amino acids long. Trimming cost V 7 bases and J 6 bases; bases outside gene matches: 4. The germline V gene encodes CDR1 MNHEY and CDR2 SVGAGI. The CDR3: CASTQGAHGYTF. The CDR3, as DNA: TGTGCCAGCACCCAGGGGGCGCATGGCTACACCTTC.

The rearrangement joins TRBV6-1 to TRBJ1-1; the D is unclear. Trimming cost V 2 bases and J 4 bases, with 5 bases left between them. CDR3 length equals 12 residues. Germline V gene sequence: CDR1 MNHNS, CDR2 SASEGT. Here the CDR3 DNA reads TGTGCCAGCAGTGAATATAGCACTGAAGCTTTCTTT. This encodes CASSEYSTEAFF.

V and J are TRBV27 and TRBJ1-5, with TRBD1 as a possible D gene (5 bases). Germline V gene lookup returns CDR1 MNHEY and CDR2 SMNVEV (reference sequence). The germline V and J ends were trimmed by 5 bases and 1 base, with 12 bases remaining between them. There are 15 residues in the CDR3. CDR3 nucleotides: TGTGCCAGCAGTGCCTCGACAGACAGCAATCAGCCCCAGCATTTT. This gives the protein CASSASTDSNQPQHF.

This chain connects TRBV18 to TRBJ1-1; the match to TRBD1 covers 8 bases. The V segment lost 3 bases and the J segment 4 bases; nucleotides outside the gene matches: 10. CDR1 is KGHSH and CDR2 is LQKENI in the germline V gene. The CDR3 runs to 16 residues. The CDR3 reads CASSPNSGQGSTEAFF. The CDR3 region has the DNA TGTGCCAGCTCACCTAACTCAGGACAGGGAAGCACTGAAGCTTTCTTT.

V gene TRBV5-5 combines with J gene TRBJ1-1; maybe TRBD1 (5 bases). V lost 0 bases and J lost 1, with 10 bases in between. Germline V gives CDR1 SGHKS, CDR2 YYEKEE (reference sequence). This CDR3 has 15 amino acids. CDR3 nucleotide sequence: TGTGCCAGCAGCTTGGATACGGGGGGGAACACTGAAGCTTTCTTT. Translating it yields CASSLDTGGNTEAFF.

The CDR3 region is CASSLHRGPYEQYF. CDR3 bases: TGTGCCAGTAGTTTACACAGGGGTCCCTACGAGCAGTACTTC. This chain links TRBV19 with TRBJ2-7, with 7 bases fitting TRBD1. The CDR3 runs 14 residues. The germline gives CDR1 LNHDA, CDR2 SQIVND (reference sequence). J was trimmed by 2 bases and V by 5 bases; bases with no gene match: 6.

This chain's CDR3 is CARSRDRGPEQYF. CDR3 in DNA: TGTGCCAGGAGTCGGGACAGGGGACCCGAGCAGTACTTC. The V gene is TRBV19, the J gene TRBJ2-7, with 10 bases fitting TRBD1. The CDR3 has 13 residues. Per the germline V gene, CDR1 is LNHDA and CDR2 is SQIVND (reference sequence). The ends lost 9 bases at V and 6 bases at J; junction bases unmatched: 8.

The chain couples TRBV12-3 or TRBV12-4 to TRBJ2-1, with 8 bases aligning to TRBD2. The CDR3 runs 12 residues. J lost 12 bases, V lost 5 bases, and 6 bases had no gene match. The CDR3 DNA follows: TGTGCCAGCAGTCGCCCGGGACTAGGGCAGTTCTTC. This codes for CASSRPGLGQFF.

V usage is TRBV12-3 or TRBV12-4 and J usage is TRBJ1-1, with D perhaps matching TRBD1 (5 bases). The V and J ends lost 5 bases and 5 bases respectively, with 12 bases between them. The CDR3 has 13 amino acids. CDR3 in DNA: TGTGCCAGCAGTGACCCAGGGAGGACTGAAGCTTTCTTT. Translating it yields CASSDPGRTEAFF.

The chain combines TRBV20-1 with TRBJ2-3; 9 bases map to TRBD1. The CDR3 runs 17 residues. CDR1 is DFQATT, CDR2 SNEGSKA, per germline (reference sequence). Unmatched junction bases numbered 12, after V lost 3 bases and J lost 2 bases. The CDR3 coding sequence is TGCAGTGCTAGTGACCGGACCGGGACAGGGCCCACAGATACGCAGTATTTT. Translated: CSASDRTGTGPTDTQYF.

The chain couples TRBV9 to TRBJ2-2; D unresolved. Germline CDR1 is SGDLS and CDR2 is YYNGEE. V lost 6 bases and J 0 bases, leaving 15 bases between the germline ends. The CDR3 spans 16 residues. In DNA, the CDR3 is TGTGCCAGCACCATCGGTCGGAGTCCGAACACCGGGGAGCTGTTTTTT. Protein: CASTIGRSPNTGELFF.

The V and J genes are TRBV6-2 or TRBV6-3 and TRBJ2-7, with 9 bases matching TRBD1. Trimming took 6 bases from V and 1 from J; bases not matched to a gene: 4. CDR3 length: 14 amino acids. Per germline, CDR1 MNHEY and CDR2 SVGEGT. The CDR3 DNA is TGTGCCAGCAGCGGGACAGGGAGATCCTACGAGCAGTACTTC. As protein: CASSGTGRSYEQYF.

V is TRBV7-2 and J is TRBJ2-7; a weak D match, TRBD1 (6 bases). The length of the CDR3 is 14 residues. Trimming cost V 1 base and J 3 bases, with 10 bases left between them. Germline loops: CDR1 SGHTA, CDR2 FQGNSA. The CDR3 here is CASSLGQVNYEQYF. In DNA form, the CDR3 reads TGTGCCAGCAGCTTAGGACAGGTTAACTACGAGCAGTACTTC.

In this sample, this clone turned up a few times. The gene calls are TRBV7-2 and TRBJ2-2, with D possibly TRBD2 on 6 matching bases. CDR3 length equals 16 residues. Germline CDR1 and CDR2: SGHTA and FQGNSA. Trimming removed 5 bases from V and 0 bases from J, with 13 bases in between. The CDR3 nucleotides are TGTGCCAGCAGCCCCCATAGCGGAGCGAACACCGGGGAGCTGTTTTTT. The encoded protein is CASSPHSGANTGELFF.

The CDR3 loop reads CASSVGVGQNGNTIYF. The CDR3 DNA reads as TGTGCCAGCAGCGTAGGGGTGGGACAGAATGGAAACACCATATATTTT. The rearrangement joins TRBV9 to TRBJ1-3; 7 bases fit TRBD1. From germline, CDR1 is SGDLS and CDR2 YYNGEE. V was pared by 0 bases and J by 3 bases, with 6 bases of the junction left unmatched. This CDR3 comprises 16 residues.

The V gene is TRBV6-4, the J gene TRBJ2-3; 9 positions match TRBD1. This CDR3 region has 16 residues. The trim removed 3 bases at V and 3 bases at J, leaving 7 bases unmatched. The germline CDR1 and CDR2 sequences are MRHNA and SNTAGT. The CDR3 DNA reads TGTGCCAGCAGTGAACTAAGGGGACAGGGTACAGATACGCAGTATTTT. Translated, it gives CASSELRGQGTDTQYF.

This chain links TRBV23-1 with TRBJ2-7; TRBD1 matches at 7 bases. TRBV23-1 is recorded as an ORF, its role being uncertain. This CDR3 is 15 amino acids long. Unmatched junction bases numbered 11, after V lost 3 bases and J lost 6 bases. In DNA form, the CDR3 reads TGCGCCAGCAGTCACAGGAAGGGGACAGAGGGCGAGCAGTACTTC. This codes for CASSHRKGTEGEQYF.

This clone appeared a few times. CDR3 nucleotides: TGTGCCAGCAGCTTAGGAGGTGGCCGAGGGGGCTACACCTTC. It specifies CASSLGGGRGGYTF. This chain links TRBV13 with TRBJ1-2; D not certain. The V gene lost 0 bases and the J gene lost 8 bases, with 13 bases spanning the gap. The germline V gene has CDR1 PRHDT and CDR2 FYEKMQ (reference sequence). This CDR3 has 14 amino acids.

The rearrangement links TRBV28 to TRBJ2-1; D not resolved. The CDR3 covers 17 residues. Germline CDR1 MDHEN, CDR2 SYDVKM. V was pared by 5 bases and J by 4 bases, with 21 bases between. CDR3 DNA: TGTGCCAGCAGTCTAACCTTTTCGAGCGTATCGTACAATGAGCAGTTCTTC. Its protein is CASSLTFSSVSYNEQFF.

This clone came up once. The V call is TRBV5-1, the J call TRBJ1-1; 7 bases match TRBD1. This CDR3 comprises 15 residues. The germline V gene has CDR1 SGHRS and CDR2 YFSETQ. V trimming: 0 bases; J trimming: 3 bases; junction bases outside the gene matches: 5. In DNA form, the CDR3 reads TGCGCCAGCAGCTTGGACAGGGGAGGAGACACTGAAGCTTTCTTT. This encodes CASSLDRGGDTEAFF.